The 19 T cell receptor beta chains below were found in one sample sequenced in a study of T cells after yellow fever vaccination. A single record per CDR3 protein comes from TCRdb applying MiXCR to the 5' RACE reads. The data contain 200,000 to 250,000 distinct CDR3 sequences, 6.9% of them singletons. The sample was CD4+ T cells sorted from PBMCs, taken 15 days after the yellow fever booster vaccination. The receptor set was obtained from a man aged 25 to 40 who received the YFV17D yellow fever vaccine.

V gene TRBV5-1 combines with J gene TRBJ2-2; possibly TRBD1 for D (7 bases). The length of the CDR3 is 12 residues. Germline values: CDR1 SGHRS, CDR2 YFSETQ. V was clipped by 9 bases and J by 14 bases, with 20 bases between them. CDR3 in amino acids: CATQGQAGGLFF. CDR3 DNA: TGCGCCACCCAAGGACAGGCCGGGGGTCTGTTTTTT. Full variable domain (outside the CDR3, taken from reference TRBV5-1 and TRBJ2-2): KAGVTQTPRYLIKTRGQQVTLSCSPISGHRSVSWYQQTPGQGLQFLFEYFSETQRNKGNFPGRFSGRQFSNSRSEMNVSTLELGDSALYLCATQGQAGGLFFGEGSRLTVL.

This clonotype has a count of ten or more. The chain couples TRBV13 to TRBJ2-7, with D perhaps TRBD2 (6 bases). CDR1 and CDR2 (germline): PRHDT, FYEKMQ (reference sequence). This CDR3 has 13 amino acids. V lost 4 bases to trimming and J lost 6 bases, with 13 bases between them. CDR3 in DNA: TGTGCCAGCAGCTCAGAGTTGGAGGGCGAGCAGTACTTC. Translated: CASSSELEGEQYF.

This clonotype has only a few counts. The chain recombines TRBV9 with TRBJ2-5, with D possibly TRBD2 on 5 matching bases. The ends were cut back, 4 bases at V and 4 bases at J, with 17 bases in the middle. This CDR3 spans 15 amino acids. CDR1 is SGDLS, CDR2 YYNGEE, per germline. The CDR3 DNA follows: TGTGCCAGCAGCCCCCGGAAGTCGGCGGGAGAGACCCAGTACTTC. Its protein is CASSPRKSAGETQYF.

This clonotype came up a few times. V is TRBV7-2 and J is TRBJ1-5; the D is unclear. With 1 base removed from V and 9 bases from J, the gap between germline ends came to 13 bases. The CDR3 runs to 14 residues. Per germline, CDR1 SGHTA and CDR2 FQGNSA. CDR3 nucleotide sequence: TGTGCCAGCAGCTTAGGCCCGATCGAAGGGCCCCAGCATTTT. As protein: CASSLGPIEGPQHF.

This clonotype turned up a few times. The chain links TRBV20-1 to TRBJ2-3, with no clear D. CDR1 is DFQATT and CDR2 is SNEGSKA in the germline V gene (reference sequence). V shed 0 bases and J shed 3 bases, with 13 bases lying between them. The CDR3 spans 15 residues. The CDR3 coding sequence is TGCAGTGCTAGAGATAGTCGGATCGGTACAGATACGCAGTATTTT. Translating it yields CSARDSRIGTDTQYF.

This chain uses TRBV6-6 with TRBJ2-7; TRBD2 matches at 11 bases. Losses at the gene ends were 7 bases for V and 10 bases for J; bases not matched to a gene: 6. CDR3 length: 12 residues. Germline V CDR1 and CDR2: MNHNY, SVGAGI (reference sequence). The CDR3: CASTSSGRTQYF. CDR3 DNA: TGTGCCAGCACATCTAGCGGGAGGACTCAGTACTTC.

The chain uses TRBV5-5 and TRBJ2-1; TRBD2 agrees at 16 bases. The CDR3 length is 14 residues. Germline V lookup: CDR1 SGHKS, CDR2 YYEKEE (reference sequence). J was trimmed by 14 bases and V by 4 bases; bases with no gene match: 6. The CDR3 sequence is CASSPGLAGGPKFF. The CDR3 DNA follows: TGTGCCAGCAGCCCGGGACTAGCGGGAGGGCCGAAGTTCTTC.

Note on this clonotype: The CDR3 carries no conserved terminal phenylalanine or tryptophan, so it likely arises from a read error. The chain combines TRBV10-2 with TRBJ2-7, with D hard to call. The V end lost 4 bases, the J end lost 3 bases, and 13 bases lay between the germline ends. The CDR3 consists of 14 residues. Germline CDR1 reads WSHSY; CDR2 reads SAAADI. This CDR3 is CASSVGRGGYEQYY. The CDR3, as DNA: TGCGCCAGCAGTGTGGGCCGCGGTGGCTACGAGCAGTACTAC.

This clonotype was seen a handful of times. The V and J genes are TRBV4-1 and TRBJ2-7; 8 bases align to TRBD2. Germline loops: CDR1 MGHRA, CDR2 YSYEKL. With V trimmed by 3 bases and J by 2 bases, 3 bases remained unmatched. There are 14 residues in the CDR3. The CDR3 bases are TGCGCCAGCAGCCACCAGCGGGGGACCTACGAGCAGTACTTC. Its protein product is CASSHQRGTYEQYF.

CDR3 bases: TGTGCCAGTAGTCCACAGGGGGCGAGCTCTGGGGCCAACGTCCTGACTTTC. Amino acids: CASSPQGASSGANVLTF. J is TRBJ2-6 and V is TRBV19, with 9 nucleotides matching TRBD1. Losses at the gene ends were 5 bases for V and 0 bases for J; bases not matched to a gene: 5. The germline CDR1 and CDR2 sequences are LNHDA and SQIVND (reference sequence). The CDR3 loop spans 17 amino acids.

This clonotype was counted many times. The V and J genes are TRBV20-1 and TRBJ2-5; D perhaps matches TRBD2 (5 bases). This CDR3 comprises 15 residues. Germline values: CDR1 DFQATT, CDR2 SNEGSKA (reference sequence). Trimming shortened V by 5 bases and J by 5 bases, and 21 bases separated the two germline ends. The chain's CDR3 is CSAPPGGSTGETQYF. The CDR3 nucleotides read TGCAGTGCTCCGCCGGGCGGGTCAACCGGGGAGACCCAGTACTTC.

J is TRBJ2-5 and V is TRBV7-9, with unresolved D. V was trimmed by 6 bases and J by 0 bases, leaving 11 bases between them. The CDR3 covers 14 residues. Per the germline V gene, CDR1 is SEHNR and CDR2 is FQNEAQ (reference sequence). The DNA of the CDR3 is TGTGCCAGCAGTCCCTCTGTGGACCAAGAGACCCAGTACTTC. Translated, it gives CASSPSVDQETQYF.

The gene calls are TRBV7-9 and TRBJ2-1, with D perhaps matching TRBD1 (5 bases). This CDR3 region has 14 residues. Germline CDR1 SEHNR, CDR2 FQNEAQ (reference sequence). Deletions cut 5 bases from V and 3 bases from J, with 11 bases between. The CDR3 nucleotides read TGTGCCAGCAGCGTATCGACAGACTACAATGAGCAGTTCTTC. Residues: CASSVSTDYNEQFF.

This clonotype was observed many times. J is TRBJ1-5 and V is TRBV7-9, with 8 positions matching TRBD1. The CDR3 is made up of 14 amino acids. The V gene end was trimmed by 4 bases and the J gene end by 3 bases; junction bases not matched to a gene: 2. CDR1 is SEHNR, CDR2 FQNEAQ, per germline (reference sequence). The DNA for the CDR3 is TGTGCCAGCAGCTGGACAGGGTCCAATCAGCCCCAGCATTTT. It codes for CASSWTGSNQPQHF.

The chain has TRBV12-3 or TRBV12-4 and TRBJ1-5; 7 bases match TRBD1. The CDR3 is 13 amino acids. After removal of 5 bases from V and 5 bases from J, the junction contained 3 bases not matched to a gene. The CDR3 DNA sequence: TGTGCCAGCAGTCTCGGGACAGATCAGCCCCAGCATTTT. Its translation is CASSLGTDQPQHF.

This clonotype has a handful of counts. The J gene is TRBJ1-2, the V gene TRBV20-1, with D perhaps TRBD1 (6 bases). Between the trimmed V and J ends, which lost 6 bases and 6 bases, there was a span of 11 bases. The CDR3 covers 11 residues. Germline CDR1 and CDR2: DFQATT and SNEGSKA (reference sequence). For the CDR3, the DNA is TGCAGTGCGGGGGGCGACAATGGCTACACCTTC. Translating it yields CSAGGDNGYTF.

This clonotype was seen only a few times. The gene calls are TRBV7-2 and TRBJ1-2; 9 bases fit TRBD1. CDR3 length: 16 residues. With V trimmed by 5 bases and J by 4 bases, 11 bases remained unmatched. Germline V gives CDR1 SGHTA, CDR2 FQGNSA. In DNA, the CDR3 is TGTGCCAGCAGCCCCTCGTGGGACAGGGCTTCCTATGGCTACACCTTC. Protein sequence: CASSPSWDRASYGYTF.

This clonotype appeared many times. The V gene is TRBV12-3 or TRBV12-4, the J gene TRBJ1-1; D call uncertain. The CDR3 extends over 15 amino acids. V shed 1 base and J shed 3 bases, with 12 bases lying between them. The CDR3 here is CASSLGQTRDTEAFF. As DNA, the CDR3 is TGTGCCAGCAGTTTAGGCCAGACGAGGGACACTGAAGCTTTCTTT.

The rearrangement joins TRBV28 to TRBJ2-2; tentative D call: TRBD2 (5 bases). V was trimmed by 6 bases and J by 1 base, leaving 15 bases between them. Germline values: CDR1 MDHEN, CDR2 SYDVKM. The CDR3 extends over 16 amino acids. The CDR3 loop reads CASSGVGMGNTGELFF. The CDR3 coding sequence is TGTGCCAGCAGCGGTGTCGGGATGGGGAACACCGGGGAGCTGTTTTTT.